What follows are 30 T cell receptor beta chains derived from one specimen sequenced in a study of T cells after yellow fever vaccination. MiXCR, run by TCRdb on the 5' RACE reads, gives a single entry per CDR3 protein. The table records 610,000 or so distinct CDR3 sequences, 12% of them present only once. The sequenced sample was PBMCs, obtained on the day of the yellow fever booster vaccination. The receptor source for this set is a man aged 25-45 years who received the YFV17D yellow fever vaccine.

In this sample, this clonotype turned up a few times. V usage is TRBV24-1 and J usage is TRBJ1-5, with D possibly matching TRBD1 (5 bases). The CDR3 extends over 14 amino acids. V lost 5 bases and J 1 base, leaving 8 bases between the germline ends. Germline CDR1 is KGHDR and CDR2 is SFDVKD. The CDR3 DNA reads TGTGCCACCAGTGTCGGGGGGAGCAATCAGCCCCAGCATTTT. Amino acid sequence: CATSVGGSNQPQHF.

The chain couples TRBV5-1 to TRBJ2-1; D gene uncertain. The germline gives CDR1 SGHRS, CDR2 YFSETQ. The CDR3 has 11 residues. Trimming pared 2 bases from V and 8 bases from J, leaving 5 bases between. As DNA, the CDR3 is TGCGCCAGCAGCTTTGCGGATGAGCAGTTCTTC. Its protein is CASSFADEQFF.

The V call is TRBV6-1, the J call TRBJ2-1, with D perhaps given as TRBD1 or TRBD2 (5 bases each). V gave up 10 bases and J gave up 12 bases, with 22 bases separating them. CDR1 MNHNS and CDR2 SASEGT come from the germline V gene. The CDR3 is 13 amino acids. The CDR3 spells CATTMLETRGQFF. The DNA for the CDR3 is TGTGCCACCACTATGCTGGAGACGAGGGGGCAGTTCTTC.

CDR3 nucleotides: TGTGCCAGCAGTGTCCTCTTGGACTCCCATCAAATTGGTTCCTATGAGCAGTTCTTC. Translating gives CASSVLLDSHQIGSYEQFF. The chain couples TRBV6-2 or TRBV6-3 to TRBJ2-1, with D tentatively TRBD2 (5 bases). The germline V gene has CDR1 MNHEY and CDR2 SVGEGT. Trimming removed 5 bases from V and 8 bases from J, with 31 bases in between. The CDR3 contains 19 residues.

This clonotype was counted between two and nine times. The CDR3 is CASRGSSGANVLTF. The CDR3 nucleotides are TGTGCCAGCAGGGGAAGCTCTGGGGCCAACGTCCTGACTTTC. V usage is TRBV12-3 or TRBV12-4 and J usage is TRBJ2-6; D remains unclear. Between the trimmed V and J ends, which lost 6 bases and 0 bases, there was a span of 6 bases. The length of the CDR3 is 14 residues.

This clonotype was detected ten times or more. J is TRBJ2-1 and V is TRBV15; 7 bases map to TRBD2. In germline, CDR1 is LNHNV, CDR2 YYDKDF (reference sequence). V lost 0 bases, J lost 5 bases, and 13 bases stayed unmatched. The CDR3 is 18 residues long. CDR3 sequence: CATSRDPRLADFNNEQFF. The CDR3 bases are TGTGCCACCAGCAGAGATCCGCGGCTAGCGGATTTTAACAATGAGCAGTTCTTC.

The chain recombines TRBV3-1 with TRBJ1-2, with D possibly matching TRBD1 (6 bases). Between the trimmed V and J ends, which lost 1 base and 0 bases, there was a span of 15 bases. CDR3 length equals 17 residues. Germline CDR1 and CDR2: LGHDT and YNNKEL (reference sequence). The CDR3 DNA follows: TGTGCCAGCAGCCAAGTATTTGGTACAGGGTCTAACTATGGCTACACCTTC. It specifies CASSQVFGTGSNYGYTF.

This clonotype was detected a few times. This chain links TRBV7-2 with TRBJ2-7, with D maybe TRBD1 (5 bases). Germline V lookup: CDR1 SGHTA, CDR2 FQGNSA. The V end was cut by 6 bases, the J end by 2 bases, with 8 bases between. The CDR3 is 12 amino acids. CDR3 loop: CASSIQAYEQYF. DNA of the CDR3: TGTGCCAGCAGTATACAGGCCTACGAGCAGTACTTC.

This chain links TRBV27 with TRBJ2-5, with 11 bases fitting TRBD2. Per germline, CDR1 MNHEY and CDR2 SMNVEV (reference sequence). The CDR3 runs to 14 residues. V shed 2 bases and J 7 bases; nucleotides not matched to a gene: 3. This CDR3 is CASSLRLAGGTQYF. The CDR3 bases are TGTGCCAGCAGTTTAAGGCTAGCGGGGGGGACCCAGTACTTC.

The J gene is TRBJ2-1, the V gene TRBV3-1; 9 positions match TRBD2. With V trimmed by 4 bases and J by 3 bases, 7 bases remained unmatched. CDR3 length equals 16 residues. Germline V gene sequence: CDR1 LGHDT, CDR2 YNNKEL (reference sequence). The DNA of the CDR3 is TGTGCCAGCAGCCCCAGGGGTAGCGGGAGCTACAATGAGCAGTTCTTC. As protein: CASSPRGSGSYNEQFF.

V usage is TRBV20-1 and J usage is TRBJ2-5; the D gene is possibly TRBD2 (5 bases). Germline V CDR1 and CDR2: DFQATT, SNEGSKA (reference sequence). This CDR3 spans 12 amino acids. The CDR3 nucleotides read TGCAGAGCGGTGGTGGGGCAAGAGACCCAGTACTTC. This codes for CRAVVGQETQYF.

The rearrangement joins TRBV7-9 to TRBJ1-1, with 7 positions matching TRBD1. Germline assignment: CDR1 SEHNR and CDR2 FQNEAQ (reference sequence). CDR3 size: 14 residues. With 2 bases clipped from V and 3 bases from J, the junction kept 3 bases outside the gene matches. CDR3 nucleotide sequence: TGTGCCAGCAGCTTAAGAGGGGGCCACACTGAAGCTTTCTTT. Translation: CASSLRGGHTEAFF.

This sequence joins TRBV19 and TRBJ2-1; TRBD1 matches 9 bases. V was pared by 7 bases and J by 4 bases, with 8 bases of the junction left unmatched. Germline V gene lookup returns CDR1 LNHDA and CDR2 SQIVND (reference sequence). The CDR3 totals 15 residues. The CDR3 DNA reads TGTGCCAGTACCTCCCCGGGACAGGGTTACAATGAGCAGTTCTTC. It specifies CASTSPGQGYNEQFF.

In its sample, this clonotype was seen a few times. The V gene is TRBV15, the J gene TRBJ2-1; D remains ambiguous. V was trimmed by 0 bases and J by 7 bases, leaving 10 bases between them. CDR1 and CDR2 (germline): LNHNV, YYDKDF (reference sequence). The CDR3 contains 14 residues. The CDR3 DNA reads TGTGCCACCAGCAGAGACGTCGGGCCAAATGAGCAGTTCTTC. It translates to CATSRDVGPNEQFF.

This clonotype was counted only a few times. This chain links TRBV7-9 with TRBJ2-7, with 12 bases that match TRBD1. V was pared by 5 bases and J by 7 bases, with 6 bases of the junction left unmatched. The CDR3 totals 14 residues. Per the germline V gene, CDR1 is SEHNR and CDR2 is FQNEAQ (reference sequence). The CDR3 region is CASSQGQGAEEQYF. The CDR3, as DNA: TGTGCCAGCAGCCAGGGACAGGGGGCGGAAGAGCAGTACTTC.

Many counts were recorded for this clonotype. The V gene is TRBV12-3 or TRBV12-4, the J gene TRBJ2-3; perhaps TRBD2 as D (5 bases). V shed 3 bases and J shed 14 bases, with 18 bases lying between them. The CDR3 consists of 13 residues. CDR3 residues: CASSFGSSPRLYF. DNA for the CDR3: TGTGCCAGCAGTTTCGGGTCTAGCCCTCGTCTGTATTTT.

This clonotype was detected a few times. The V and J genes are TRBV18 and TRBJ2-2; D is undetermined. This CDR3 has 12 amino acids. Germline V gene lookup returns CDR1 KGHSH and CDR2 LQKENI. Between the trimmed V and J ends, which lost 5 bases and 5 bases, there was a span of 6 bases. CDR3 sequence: CASSAETGELFF. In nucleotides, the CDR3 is TGTGCCAGCTCAGCGGAGACCGGGGAGCTGTTTTTT.

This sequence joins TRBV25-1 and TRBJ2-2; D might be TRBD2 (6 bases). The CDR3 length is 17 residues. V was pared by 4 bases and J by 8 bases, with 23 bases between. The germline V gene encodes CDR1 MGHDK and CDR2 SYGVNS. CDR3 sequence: CASSGVKAGKRPGELFF. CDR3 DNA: TGTGCCAGCAGTGGGGTAAAGGCGGGAAAGCGACCTGGGGAGCTGTTTTTT. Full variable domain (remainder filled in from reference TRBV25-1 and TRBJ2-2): EADIYQTPRYLVIGTGKKITLECSQTMGHDKMYWYQQDPGMELHLIHYSYGVNSTEKGDLSSESTVSRIRTEHFPLTLESARPSHTSQYLCASSGVKAGKRPGELFFGEGSRLTVL.

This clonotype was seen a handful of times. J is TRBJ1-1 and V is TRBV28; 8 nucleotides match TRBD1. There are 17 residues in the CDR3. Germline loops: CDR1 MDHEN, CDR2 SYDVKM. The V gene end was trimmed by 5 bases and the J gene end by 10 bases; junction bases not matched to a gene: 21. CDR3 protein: CASSPMGSGQAIKGAFF. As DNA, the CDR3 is TGTGCCAGCAGTCCTATGGGGTCGGGACAGGCCATAAAGGGAGCTTTCTTT.

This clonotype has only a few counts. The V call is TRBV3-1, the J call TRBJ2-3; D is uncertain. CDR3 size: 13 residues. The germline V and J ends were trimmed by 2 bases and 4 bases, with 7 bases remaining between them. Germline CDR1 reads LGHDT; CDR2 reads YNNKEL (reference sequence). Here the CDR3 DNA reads TGTGCCAGCAGCCAATTCCTATCAGATACGCAGTATTTT. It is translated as CASSQFLSDTQYF.

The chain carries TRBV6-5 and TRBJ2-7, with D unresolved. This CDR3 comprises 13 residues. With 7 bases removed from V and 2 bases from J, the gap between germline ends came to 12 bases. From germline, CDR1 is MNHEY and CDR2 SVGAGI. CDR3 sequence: CASISPPPYEQYF. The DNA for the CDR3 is TGTGCCAGCATTTCCCCCCCCCCCTACGAGCAGTACTTC.

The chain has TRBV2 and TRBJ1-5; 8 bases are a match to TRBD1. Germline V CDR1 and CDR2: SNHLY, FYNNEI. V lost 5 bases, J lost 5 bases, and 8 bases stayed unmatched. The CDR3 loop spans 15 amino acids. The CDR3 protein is CASSLDRVTHQPQHF. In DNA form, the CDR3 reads TGTGCCAGCAGTTTGGACAGGGTTACGCATCAGCCCCAGCATTTT.

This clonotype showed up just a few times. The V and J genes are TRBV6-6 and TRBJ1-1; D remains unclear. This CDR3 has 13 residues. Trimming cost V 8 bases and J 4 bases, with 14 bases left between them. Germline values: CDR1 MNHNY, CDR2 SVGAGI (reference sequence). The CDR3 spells CASLQVISTEAFF. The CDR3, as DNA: TGTGCCAGCCTGCAGGTAATCAGCACTGAAGCTTTCTTT.

The CDR3 DNA reads TGTGCCAGTACCGACCGTAATAGCAATCAGCCCCAGCATTTT. Protein product: CASTDRNSNQPQHF. This sequence joins TRBV6-2 or TRBV6-3 and TRBJ1-5; no reliable D call. The V end was cut by 9 bases, the J end by 0 bases, with 12 bases between. Germline V gene sequence: CDR1 MNHEY, CDR2 SVGEGT. CDR3 length: 14 residues.

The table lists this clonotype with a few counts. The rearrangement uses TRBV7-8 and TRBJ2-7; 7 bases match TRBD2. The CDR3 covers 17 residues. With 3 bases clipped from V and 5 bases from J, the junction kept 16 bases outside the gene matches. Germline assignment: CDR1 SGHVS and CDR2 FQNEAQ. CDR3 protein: CASSFEGGRGIWDEQYF. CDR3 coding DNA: TGTGCCAGCAGCTTCGAGGGCGGGAGAGGGATTTGGGACGAGCAGTACTTC.

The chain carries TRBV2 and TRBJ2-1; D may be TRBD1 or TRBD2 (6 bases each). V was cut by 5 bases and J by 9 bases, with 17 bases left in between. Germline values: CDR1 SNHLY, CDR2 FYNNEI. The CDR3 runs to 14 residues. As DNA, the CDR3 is TGTGCCAGCAGTCTGACTAGACAGGACGGTGAGCAGTTCTTC. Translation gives CASSLTRQDGEQFF.

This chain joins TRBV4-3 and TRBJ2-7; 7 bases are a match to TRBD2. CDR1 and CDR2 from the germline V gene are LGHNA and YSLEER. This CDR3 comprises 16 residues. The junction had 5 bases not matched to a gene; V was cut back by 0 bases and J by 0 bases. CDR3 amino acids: CASSQDWSGISYEQYF. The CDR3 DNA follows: TGCGCCAGCAGCCAAGATTGGAGCGGGATCTCCTACGAGCAGTACTTC.

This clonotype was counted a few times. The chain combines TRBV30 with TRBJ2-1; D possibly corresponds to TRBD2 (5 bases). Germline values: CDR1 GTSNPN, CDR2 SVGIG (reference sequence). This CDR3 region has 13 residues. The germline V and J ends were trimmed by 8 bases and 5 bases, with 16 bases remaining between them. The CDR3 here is CAKREDTHNEQFF. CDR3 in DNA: TGTGCCAAGAGGGAAGACACCCACAATGAGCAGTTCTTC. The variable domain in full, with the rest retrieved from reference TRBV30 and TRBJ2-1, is SQTIHQWPATLVQPVGSPLSLECTVEGTSNPNLYWYRQAAGRGLQLLFYSVGIGQISSEVPQNLSASRPQDRQFILSSKKLLLSDSGFYLCAKREDTHNEQFFGPGTRLTVL.

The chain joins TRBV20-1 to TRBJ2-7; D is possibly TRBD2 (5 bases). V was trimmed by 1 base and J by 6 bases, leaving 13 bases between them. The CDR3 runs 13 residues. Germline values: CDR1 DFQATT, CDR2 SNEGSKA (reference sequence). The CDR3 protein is CSARATGRGEQYF. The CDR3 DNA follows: TGCAGTGCTAGAGCGACGGGCCGGGGCGAGCAGTACTTC.

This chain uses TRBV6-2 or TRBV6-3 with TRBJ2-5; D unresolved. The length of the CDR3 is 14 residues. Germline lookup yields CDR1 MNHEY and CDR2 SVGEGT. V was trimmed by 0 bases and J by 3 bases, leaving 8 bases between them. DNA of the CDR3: TGTGCCAGCAGTTACTCTGGGCAGGAAGAGACCCAGTACTTC. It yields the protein CASSYSGQEETQYF.